The 18 T cell receptor beta chains below come from one sample, sequenced in a study of immune heterogeneity within non-small cell lung tumors. The TCR beta CDR3 region underwent multiplex PCR amplification with 32 V and 13 J primers. Each CDR3 protein gets one entry after TCRdb re-called the multiplex PCR reads with MiXCR. The repertoire holds just over 15,000 distinct CDR3 sequences, with 25% to 35% as singletons. Template material for each sample was about 560 ng of bulk tumor genomic DNA. Multiple biopsies spaced far apart were taken from each primary tumor during surgery. Curative surgical treatment was performed in patients who had newly diagnosed, untreated non-small cell lung cancer. The sequenced material came from lung tumor tissue. These receptors all come from a man aged 40-55 years with non-small cell lung cancer.

This clonotype occurred many times. The rearrangement joins TRBV19 to TRBJ2-3, with unresolved D. The CDR3 spans 12 residues. CDR1 and CDR2 from the germline V gene are LNHDA and SQIVND (reference sequence). The V gene lost 8 bases and the J gene lost 2 bases, with 8 bases spanning the gap. This CDR3 reads CASSRATDTQYF. The CDR3 DNA is TGTGCCAGTTCAAGAGCCACAGATACGCAGTATTTT.

A word on this clonotype: A much larger clone lies one base from this, so it may be a read error. This CDR3 fails to terminate in the conserved phenylalanine or tryptophan, so it likely reflects a read error. The chain combines TRBV30 with TRBJ2-4; D may match TRBD1 or TRBD2 (6 bases each). The germline V and J ends were trimmed by 3 bases and 6 bases, with 15 bases remaining between them. The CDR3 length is 14 residues. Germline CDR1 is GTSNPN and CDR2 is SVGIG (reference sequence). CDR3 in amino acids: CAWSVTGGRNIQYL. CDR3 nucleotide sequence: TGTGCCTGGAGCGTGACAGGAGGGAGAAACATTCAGTACCTC.

This clonotype was picked up many times. The chain has TRBV3-1 and TRBJ2-7; the match to TRBD1 covers 8 bases. The germline CDR1 and CDR2 sequences are LGHDT and YNNKEL (reference sequence). The CDR3 spans 15 residues. Losses at the gene ends were 3 bases for V and 6 bases for J; bases not matched to a gene: 10. CDR3: CASSQNAGGLSEQYF. Written as DNA, the CDR3 is TGTGCCAGCAGCCAGAACGCAGGGGGCTTGTCCGAGCAGTACTTC.

The V and J genes are TRBV5-5 and TRBJ2-3, with 12 bases aligning to TRBD2. The CDR3 consists of 17 residues. The germline V gene encodes CDR1 SGHKS and CDR2 YYEKEE (reference sequence). Trimming cost V 5 bases and J 8 bases; bases outside gene matches: 15. As DNA, the CDR3 is TGTGCCAGCAGGGGGGGACTGACTAGCGGGAGTCTCGGTACGCAGTATTTT. It codes for CASRGGLTSGSLGTQYF.

This clonotype was seen once. A much more abundant neighbour one base away suggests this may be a read error. The CDR3 sequence is CASSSGQGSFEKLFF. The CDR3, as DNA: TGTGCCAGCAGTTCTGGACAGGGGTCGTTTGAAAAACTGTTTTTT. The J gene is TRBJ1-4, the V gene TRBV6-5; 9 bases align to TRBD1. Germline V CDR1 and CDR2: MNHEY, SVGAGI. With V trimmed by 4 bases and J by 7 bases, 7 bases remained unmatched. CDR3 length equals 15 residues.

This clonotype occurred a few times. The genes are TRBV9 and TRBJ1-3, with D maybe TRBD1 (6 bases). V was cut by 2 bases and J by 6 bases, with 15 bases left in between. The CDR3 is 15 residues long. The germline gives CDR1 SGDLS, CDR2 YYNGEE. As DNA, the CDR3 is TGTGCCAGCAGCGTCACCGGGAGGGGGGAAAACACCATATATTTT. This sequence encodes CASSVTGRGENTIYF.

By frequency in the sample, this clonotype is medium-sized. V gene TRBV10-3 combines with J gene TRBJ2-7; 11 bases map to TRBD1. V was clipped by 7 bases and J by 6 bases; unmatched bases: 5. The CDR3 is 13 amino acids. From germline, CDR1 is ENHRY and CDR2 SYGVKD. CDR3 coding DNA: TGTGCCATCAAGGACAGGGGGCGTGTCGAGCAGTACTTC. Its protein product is CAIKDRGRVEQYF.

In the case of this clonotype: A clone one base away is much larger, so this may be a read error. The chain carries TRBV25-1 and TRBJ1-6, with unresolved D. V shed 2 bases and J shed 9 bases, with 8 bases lying between them. This CDR3 contains 13 residues. The germline V gene encodes CDR1 MGHDK and CDR2 SYGVNS. CDR3 sequence: CASSEPVGSPLHF. The DNA for the CDR3 is TGTGCCAGCAGTGAACCCGTAGGTTCACCCCTCCACTTT.

By proportion, this clonotype is medium-sized. The gene calls are TRBV6-1 and TRBJ2-7, with 10 bases lining up with TRBD2. CDR3 length equals 12 residues. With 5 bases clipped from V and 8 bases from J, the junction kept 3 bases outside the gene matches. Germline values: CDR1 MNHNS, CDR2 SASEGT. The chain's CDR3 is CASSYSGGQQYF. CDR3 bases: TGTGCCAGCAGTTATAGCGGGGGGCAGCAGTACTTC.

To note about this clonotype: A much larger clone sits a single nucleotide away, making a read error possible. V is TRBV2 and J is TRBJ1-2; weak D call: TRBD1 (6 bases). The germline V gene has CDR1 SNHLY and CDR2 FYNNEI. The CDR3 runs to 12 residues. CDR3 in amino acids: CASSVTTGSNNF. CDR3 nucleotides: TGTGCCAGCAGCGTTACTACAGGGTCGAACAACTTC.

V and J are TRBV3-1 and TRBJ2-1; 8 bases agree with TRBD2. This CDR3 is 13 amino acids long. Germline CDR1 LGHDT, CDR2 YNNKEL (reference sequence). V lost 0 bases and J lost 14; bases outside the gene matches: 6. Here the CDR3 reads CASSQERGLEKFF. The CDR3 bases are TGTGCCAGCAGCCAAGAACGGGGACTAGAAAAGTTCTTC.

There are many counts of this clonotype. This chain links TRBV18 with TRBJ1-3; TRBD1 matches at 9 bases. From germline, CDR1 is KGHSH and CDR2 LQKENI. The V and J ends lost 0 bases and 3 bases, in that order; junction bases with no gene match: 0. The CDR3 contains 15 residues. This CDR3 reads CASSPPGQGGNTIYF. The CDR3 region has the DNA TGTGCCAGCTCACCACCGGGACAGGGTGGAAACACCATATATTTT. Variable domain in full (rest from reference TRBV18 and TRBJ1-3): NAGVMQNPRHLVRRRGQEARLRCSPMKGHSHVYWYRQLPEEGLKFMVYLQKENIIDESGMPKERFSAEFPKEGPSILRIQQVVRGDSAAYFCASSPPGQGGNTIYFGEGSWLTVV.

This chain joins TRBV7-9 and TRBJ2-1; TRBD2 aligns across 7 bases. The CDR3 consists of 17 residues. V trimming: 10 bases; J trimming: 8 bases; junction bases outside the gene matches: 23. Germline V CDR1 and CDR2: SEHNR, FQNEAQ (reference sequence). The CDR3 DNA follows: TGTGCCACCCCCCGGAGGGGAAGTGGGAGGGCCGTCGATGAGCAGTTCTTC. Translated: CATPRRGSGRAVDEQFF.

This clonotype appeared many times. The chain employs TRBV2 and TRBJ2-7, with 7 bases aligning to TRBD1. This CDR3 is built from 14 residues. Per germline, CDR1 SNHLY and CDR2 FYNNEI. V lost 5 bases to trimming and J lost 0 bases; unmatched junction nucleotides: 4. DNA for the CDR3: TGTGCCAGCAGTCTGACAGGGACCTCCTACGAGCAGTACTTC. It codes for CASSLTGTSYEQYF.

The rearrangement uses TRBV9 and TRBJ2-2, with 7 bases aligning to TRBD1. Germline-derived CDR1 and CDR2 are SGDLS and YYNGEE. The CDR3 sequence is 15 residues long. The trim removed 4 bases at V and 4 bases at J, leaving 7 bases unmatched. The CDR3 loop reads CASSHTTGTTGELFF. CDR3 in DNA: TGTGCCAGCAGCCACACGACAGGGACCACCGGGGAGCTGTTTTTT.

Remarks on this clonotype: A read error is possible here, since a much larger clone lies one base away. V usage is TRBV6-1 and J usage is TRBJ2-1; 9 bases align to TRBD2. This CDR3 comprises 15 residues. CDR1 and CDR2 from the germline V gene are MNHNS and SASEGT. CDR3 bases: TGTGACAGCAGCCCGCAGGCGGGAGGGGGCAGGGAGCAGTTCTTC. This translates into CDSSPQAGGGREQFF.

The J gene is TRBJ1-5, the V gene TRBV19, with D unclear. Germline V lookup: CDR1 LNHDA, CDR2 SQIVND (reference sequence). This CDR3 is 14 amino acids long. Trimming took 3 bases from V and 5 from J, leaving 11 bases between them. CDR3 nucleotides: TGTGCCAGTAGTATTGGAGGAGGGCATCAGCCCCAGCATTTT. Translating gives CASSIGGGHQPQHF.

The chain recombines TRBV27 with TRBJ2-3; 7 positions agree with TRBD1. From germline, CDR1 is MNHEY and CDR2 SMNVEV (reference sequence). V gave up 8 bases and J gave up 14 bases; unmatched junction bases: 22. The CDR3 covers 15 residues. The CDR3, as DNA: TGTGCCAGCTATCTGACCCGGACAGGACCGATACGGGTGTATTTT. Amino acids: CASYLTRTGPIRVYF.